Listed below are T cell receptor beta chains from one sample, sequenced in a study of monozygotic twins with inflammatory bowel disease. TCRdb re-called the 5' RACE reads and catalogs CDR3 proteins one per entry, DNA excluded. This table holds 400,000 or so distinct CDR3 sequences. The specimen was blood. The receptor set was obtained from a human donor with ulcerative colitis or Crohn's disease, or a healthy co-twin of an affected twin (not recorded which). CDR3s include the opening cysteine and the closing phenylalanine or tryptophan.

j_call: TRBJ2-2; cdr3_length: 15; v_call: TRBV6-1; cdr3_aa: CASSLKPPGTGELFF
j_call: TRBJ2-3; cdr3_length: 14; v_call: TRBV5-1; cdr3_aa: CASSSGGARDTQYF
j_call: TRBJ2-7; cdr3_length: 12; v_call: TRBV12-3/TRBV12-4; cdr3_aa: CASSLGLDEQYF
j_call: TRBJ2-7; cdr3_length: 15; v_call: TRBV20-1; cdr3_aa: CSANSGTGDIFEQYF
j_call: TRBJ1-5; cdr3_length: 16; v_call: TRBV6-1; cdr3_aa: CASSRGGGGPNQPQHF
j_call: TRBJ2-7; cdr3_length: 12; v_call: TRBV7-9; cdr3_aa: CASSPLQSEQYF
j_call: TRBJ1-3; cdr3_length: 15; v_call: TRBV20-1; cdr3_aa: CSAFRAGNPSNTIYF
j_call: TRBJ2-3; cdr3_length: 15; v_call: TRBV7-2; cdr3_aa: CASSPGQGSTDTQYF
j_call: TRBJ2-1; cdr3_length: 11; v_call: TRBV7-2; cdr3_aa: CASSPIREQFF
j_call: TRBJ2-7; cdr3_length: 15; v_call: TRBV18; cdr3_aa: CASSPPGTPVYEQYF
j_call: TRBJ1-6; cdr3_length: 19; v_call: TRBV5-6; cdr3_aa: CASSLDRNFPNGGNSPLHF
j_call: TRBJ1-2; cdr3_length: 16; v_call: TRBV3-1; cdr3_aa: CASSQAPTLLDYGYTF
j_call: TRBJ2-1; cdr3_length: 13; v_call: TRBV20-1; cdr3_aa: CSARGGTNNEQFF
j_call: TRBJ2-2; cdr3_length: 17; v_call: TRBV29-1; cdr3_aa: CSVEDRAGAGLTGELFF
j_call: TRBJ2-4; cdr3_length: 16; v_call: TRBV19; cdr3_aa: CASSIQGTLAKNIQYF
j_call: TRBJ1-2; cdr3_length: 14; v_call: TRBV5-1; cdr3_aa: CASSLDGGSYGYTF
j_call: TRBJ2-3; cdr3_length: 15; v_call: TRBV20-1; cdr3_aa: CSARDPQGVRDTQYF
j_call: TRBJ2-7; cdr3_length: 14; v_call: TRBV2; cdr3_aa: CASTRGPETYEQYF
j_call: TRBJ2-7; cdr3_length: 13; v_call: TRBV20-1; cdr3_aa: CSASSGRGYEQYF
j_call: TRBJ2-7; cdr3_length: 14; v_call: TRBV5-4; cdr3_aa: CASSPEKEAYEQYF
j_call: TRBJ2-3; cdr3_length: 14; v_call: TRBV10-3; cdr3_aa: CAISGQGGTDTQYF
j_call: TRBJ1-2; cdr3_length: 15; v_call: TRBV12-3/TRBV12-4; cdr3_aa: CASTFDRKGGYGYTF
j_call: TRBJ1-1; cdr3_length: 14; v_call: TRBV20-1; cdr3_aa: CSKRGRGMNTEAFF
j_call: TRBJ2-7; cdr3_length: 13; v_call: TRBV5-1; cdr3_aa: CASSFGEPYEQYF
j_call: TRBJ1-1; cdr3_length: 15; v_call: TRBV11-2; cdr3_aa: CASSLDTAAGTEAFF
j_call: TRBJ2-2; cdr3_length: 14; v_call: TRBV7-8; cdr3_aa: CASSIGQGQRGLFF
j_call: TRBJ2-1; cdr3_length: 16; v_call: TRBV12-3/TRBV12-4; cdr3_aa: CASSGEGPYTPNEQFF
j_call: TRBJ2-1; cdr3_length: 13; v_call: TRBV2; cdr3_aa: CASSVWNYNEQFF
j_call: TRBJ2-6; cdr3_length: 15; v_call: TRBV5-1; cdr3_aa: CASFDTPSGANVLTF
j_call: TRBJ2-4; cdr3_length: 16; v_call: TRBV6-5; cdr3_aa: CASSYSPMGAKNIQYF
j_call: TRBJ1-5; cdr3_length: 15; v_call: TRBV12-3/TRBV12-4; cdr3_aa: CASSWTGAGNQPQHF
j_call: TRBJ1-2; cdr3_length: 12; v_call: TRBV10-3; cdr3_aa: CAISEQGDGYTF
j_call: TRBJ2-7; cdr3_length: 15; v_call: TRBV2; cdr3_aa: CASKKEKDRGYEQYF
j_call: TRBJ1-4; cdr3_length: 13; v_call: TRBV20-1; cdr3_aa: CSASSPPGEKLFF
j_call: TRBJ2-1; cdr3_length: 12; v_call: TRBV29-1; cdr3_aa: CSWQSPYNEQFF
j_call: TRBJ2-7; cdr3_length: 12; v_call: TRBV11-2; cdr3_aa: CASRGQAYEQYF
j_call: TRBJ1-2; cdr3_length: 15; v_call: TRBV19; cdr3_aa: CASRWGDRSNYGYTF
j_call: TRBJ1-6; cdr3_length: 14; v_call: TRBV18; cdr3_aa: CASSPVTANSPLHF
j_call: TRBJ1-3; cdr3_length: 15; v_call: TRBV20-1; cdr3_aa: CSASTSRDPGNTIYF
j_call: TRBJ2-3; cdr3_length: 16; v_call: TRBV5-1; cdr3_aa: CASSFELTSGGDTQYF
j_call: TRBJ1-2; cdr3_length: 14; v_call: TRBV5-1; cdr3_aa: CASSSEAGTPGYTF
j_call: TRBJ2-1; cdr3_length: 14; v_call: TRBV7-2; cdr3_aa: CASSLGTRDNEQFF